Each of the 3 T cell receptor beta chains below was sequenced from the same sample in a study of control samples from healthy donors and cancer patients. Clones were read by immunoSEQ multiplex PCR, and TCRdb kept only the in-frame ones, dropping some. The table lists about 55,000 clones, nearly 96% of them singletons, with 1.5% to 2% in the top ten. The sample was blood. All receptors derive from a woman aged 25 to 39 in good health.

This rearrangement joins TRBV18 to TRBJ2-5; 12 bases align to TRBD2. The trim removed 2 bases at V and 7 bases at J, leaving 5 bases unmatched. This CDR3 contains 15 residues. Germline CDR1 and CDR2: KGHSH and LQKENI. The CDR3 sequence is CASSPKTSGSATQYF. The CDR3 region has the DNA TGTGCCAGCTCACCAAAGACTAGCGGGAGTGCGACCCAGTACTTC.

The CDR3: CASSLINQPQHF. The CDR3 DNA reads TGTGCCAGTAGTCTGATCAATCAGCCCCAGCATTTT. The rearrangement links TRBV19 to TRBJ1-5, with no clear D. The CDR3 sequence is 12 residues long. The germline V gene encodes CDR1 LNHDA and CDR2 SQIVND (reference sequence). V lost 5 bases and J lost 3, with 5 bases in between.

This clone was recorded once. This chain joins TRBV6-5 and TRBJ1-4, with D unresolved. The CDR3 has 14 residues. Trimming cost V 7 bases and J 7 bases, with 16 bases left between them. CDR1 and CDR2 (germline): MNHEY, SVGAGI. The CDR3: CASTSPQMVEKLFF. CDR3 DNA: TGTGCCAGCACCTCACCCCAGATGGTTGAAAAACTGTTTTTT.